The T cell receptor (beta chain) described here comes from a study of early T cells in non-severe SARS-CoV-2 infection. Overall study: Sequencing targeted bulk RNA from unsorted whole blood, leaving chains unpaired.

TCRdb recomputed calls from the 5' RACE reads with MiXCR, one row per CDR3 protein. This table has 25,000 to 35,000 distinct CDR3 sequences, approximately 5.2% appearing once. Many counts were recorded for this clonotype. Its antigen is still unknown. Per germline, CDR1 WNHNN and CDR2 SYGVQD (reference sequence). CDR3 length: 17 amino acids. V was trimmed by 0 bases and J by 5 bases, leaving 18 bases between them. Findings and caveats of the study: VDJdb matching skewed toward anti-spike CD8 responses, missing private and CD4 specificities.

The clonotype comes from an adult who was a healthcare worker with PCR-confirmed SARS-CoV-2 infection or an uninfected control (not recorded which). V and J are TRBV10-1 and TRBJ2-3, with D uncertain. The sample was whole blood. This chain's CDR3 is CASSESLASRCGDTQYF. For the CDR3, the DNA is TGCGCCAGCAGTGAGTCGCTTGCTTCGAGGTGTGGAGATACGCAGTATTTT.